This T cell receptor beta chain comes out of a study of monozygotic twins with inflammatory bowel disease. Points from the study as a whole: Support was absent for any single strong signal or clonotype linked to IBD. Especially with disease activity, IBD patients shared fewer clonotypes with others than healthy twins did. Twins with IBD were found to have lower TCRbeta diversity (inverse Simpson) than healthy co-twins.

Eight separate reactions for every sample produced the cDNA. TCRdb processed the 5' RACE reads again and assigns one entry to each CDR3 protein, with no DNA. This repertoire includes approximately 160,000 distinct CDR3 sequences. Germline V gene data show CDR1 as SEHNR and CDR2 as FQNEAQ (reference sequence). The CDR3 covers 16 residues. A word on this clonotype: Its target is unknown.

The chain has TRBV7-9 and TRBJ2-7; lacking DNA, the TRBD1 call made by TCRdb goes unchecked. Sequencing input: blood. The sequence came from a human donor with ulcerative colitis or Crohn's disease, or a healthy co-twin of an affected twin (not recorded which). The CDR3: CASSQPAVTGAGEQYF.